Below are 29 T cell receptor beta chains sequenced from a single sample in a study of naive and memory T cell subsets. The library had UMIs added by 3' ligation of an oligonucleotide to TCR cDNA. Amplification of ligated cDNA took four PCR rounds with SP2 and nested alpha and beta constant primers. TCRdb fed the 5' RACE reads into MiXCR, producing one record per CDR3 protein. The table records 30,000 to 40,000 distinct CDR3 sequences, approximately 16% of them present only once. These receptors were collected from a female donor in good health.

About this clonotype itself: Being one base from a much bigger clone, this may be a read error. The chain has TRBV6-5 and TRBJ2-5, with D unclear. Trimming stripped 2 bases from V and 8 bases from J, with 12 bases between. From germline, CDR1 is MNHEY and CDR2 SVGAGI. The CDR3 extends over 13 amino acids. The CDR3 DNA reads TGTGCCAGCAGTTACCCCGGTCTGGCCACCCAGTACTTC. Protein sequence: CASSYPGLATQYF.

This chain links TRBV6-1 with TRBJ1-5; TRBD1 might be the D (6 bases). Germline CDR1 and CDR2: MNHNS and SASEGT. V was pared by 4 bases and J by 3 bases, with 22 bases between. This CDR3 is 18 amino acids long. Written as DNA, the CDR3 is TGTGCCAGCAGTGGAAGACTACAGGGATCATTTAACAATCAGCCCCAGCATTTT. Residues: CASSGRLQGSFNNQPQHF.

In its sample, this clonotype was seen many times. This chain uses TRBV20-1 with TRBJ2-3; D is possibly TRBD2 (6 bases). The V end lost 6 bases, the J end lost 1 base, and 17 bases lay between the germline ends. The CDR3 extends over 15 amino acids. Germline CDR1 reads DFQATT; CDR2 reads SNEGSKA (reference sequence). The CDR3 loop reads CSADHRLGGTDTQYF. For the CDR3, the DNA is TGCAGTGCAGACCACCGACTAGGAGGCACAGATACGCAGTATTTT.

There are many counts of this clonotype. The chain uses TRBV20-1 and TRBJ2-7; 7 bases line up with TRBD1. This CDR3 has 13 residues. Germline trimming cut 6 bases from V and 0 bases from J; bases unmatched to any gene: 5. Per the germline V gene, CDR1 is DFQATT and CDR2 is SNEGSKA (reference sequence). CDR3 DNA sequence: TGCAGTGCCGCGGACAGGTCCTCCTACGAGCAGTACTTC. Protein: CSAADRSSYEQYF.

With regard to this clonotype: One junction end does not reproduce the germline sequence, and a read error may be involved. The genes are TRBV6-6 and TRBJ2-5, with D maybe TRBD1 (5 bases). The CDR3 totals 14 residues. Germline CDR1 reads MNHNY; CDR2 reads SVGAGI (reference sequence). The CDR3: CASSYSTAQETQYF. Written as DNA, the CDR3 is TGTGCTAGCAGTTACTCGACAGCTCAAGAGACCCAGTACTTC.

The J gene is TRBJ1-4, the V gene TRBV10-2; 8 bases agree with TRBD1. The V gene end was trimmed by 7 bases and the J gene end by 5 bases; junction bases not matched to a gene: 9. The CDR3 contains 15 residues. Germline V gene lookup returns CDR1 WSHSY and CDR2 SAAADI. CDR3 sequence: CASTLTGTGNEKLFF. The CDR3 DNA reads TGCGCCAGCACCCTTACCGGGACAGGCAATGAAAAACTGTTTTTT.

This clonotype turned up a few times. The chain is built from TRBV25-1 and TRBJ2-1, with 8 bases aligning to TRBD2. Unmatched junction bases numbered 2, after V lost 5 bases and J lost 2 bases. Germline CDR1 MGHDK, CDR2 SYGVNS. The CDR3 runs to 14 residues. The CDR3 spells CASSRGGAYNEQFF. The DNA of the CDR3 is TGTGCCAGCAGTCGGGGGGGGGCCTACAATGAGCAGTTCTTC.

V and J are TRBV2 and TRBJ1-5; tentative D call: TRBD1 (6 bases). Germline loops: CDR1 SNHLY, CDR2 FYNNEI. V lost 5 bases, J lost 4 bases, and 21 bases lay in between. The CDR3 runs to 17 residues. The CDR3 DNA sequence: TGTGCCAGCAGTAGGGTTCCACCAGGGGATGGAAATCAGCCCCAGCATTTT. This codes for CASSRVPPGDGNQPQHF.

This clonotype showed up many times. The DNA of the CDR3 is TGCGCCAGCAGCCAAGCGCAGGGATACTCCTACGAGCAGTACTTC. Amino acids: CASSQAQGYSYEQYF. V usage is TRBV4-1 and J usage is TRBJ2-7; D may be TRBD1 (5 bases). Trimming took 1 base from V and 0 from J, leaving 10 bases between them. CDR3 length: 15 amino acids. The germline CDR1 and CDR2 sequences are MGHRA and YSYEKL.

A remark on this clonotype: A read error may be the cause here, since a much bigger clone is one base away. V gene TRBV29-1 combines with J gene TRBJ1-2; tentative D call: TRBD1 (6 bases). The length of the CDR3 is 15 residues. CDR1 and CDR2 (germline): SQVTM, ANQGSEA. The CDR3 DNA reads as TGCCGCGTTGCGGAGAGGGGGGTAGGGAACTATGGCTACACCTTC. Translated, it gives CRVAERGVGNYGYTF.

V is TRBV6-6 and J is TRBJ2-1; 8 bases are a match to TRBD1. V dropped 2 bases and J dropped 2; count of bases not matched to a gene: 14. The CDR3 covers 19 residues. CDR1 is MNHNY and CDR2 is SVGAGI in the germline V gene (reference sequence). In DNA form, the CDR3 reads TGTGCCAGCAGTTACGACCCTCGAGAACAGGGGGGTACCTACAATGAGCAGTTCTTC. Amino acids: CASSYDPREQGGTYNEQFF.

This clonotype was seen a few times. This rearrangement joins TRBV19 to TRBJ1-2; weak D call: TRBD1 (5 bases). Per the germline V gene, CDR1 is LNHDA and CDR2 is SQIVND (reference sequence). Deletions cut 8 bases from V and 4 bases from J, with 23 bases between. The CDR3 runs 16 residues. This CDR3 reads CASRSPGTRWSYGYTF. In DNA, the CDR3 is TGTGCCAGTCGAAGTCCCGGGACCAGGTGGTCCTATGGCTACACCTTC.

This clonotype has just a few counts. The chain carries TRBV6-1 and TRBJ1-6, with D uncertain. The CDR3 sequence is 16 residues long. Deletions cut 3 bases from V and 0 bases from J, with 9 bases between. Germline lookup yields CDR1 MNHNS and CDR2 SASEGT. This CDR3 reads CASSEVVSSYNSPLHF. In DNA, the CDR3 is TGTGCCAGCAGTGAGGTGGTGAGCTCCTATAATTCACCCCTCCACTTT.

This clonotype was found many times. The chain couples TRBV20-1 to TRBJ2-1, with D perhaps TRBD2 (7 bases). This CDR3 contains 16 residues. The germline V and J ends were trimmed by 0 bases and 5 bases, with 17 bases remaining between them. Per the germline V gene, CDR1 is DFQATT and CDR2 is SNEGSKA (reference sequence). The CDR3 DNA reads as TGCAGTGCTAGAGATTGGTCGAGGGGGGGGAACAATGAGCAGTTCTTC. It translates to CSARDWSRGGNNEQFF.

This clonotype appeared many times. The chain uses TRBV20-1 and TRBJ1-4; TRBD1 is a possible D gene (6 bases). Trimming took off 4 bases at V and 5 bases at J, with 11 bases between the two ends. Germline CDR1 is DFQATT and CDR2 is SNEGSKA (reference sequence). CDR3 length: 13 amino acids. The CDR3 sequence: CSATGTQNEKLFF. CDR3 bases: TGCAGTGCTACCGGGACACAGAATGAAAAACTGTTTTTT.

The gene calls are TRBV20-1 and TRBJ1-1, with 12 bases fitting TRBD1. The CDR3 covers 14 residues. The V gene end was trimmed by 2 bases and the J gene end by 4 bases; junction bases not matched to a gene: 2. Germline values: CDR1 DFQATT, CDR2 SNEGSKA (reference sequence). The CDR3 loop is CSARPGQGATEAFF. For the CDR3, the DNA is TGCAGTGCTAGACCGGGACAGGGGGCCACTGAAGCTTTCTTT.

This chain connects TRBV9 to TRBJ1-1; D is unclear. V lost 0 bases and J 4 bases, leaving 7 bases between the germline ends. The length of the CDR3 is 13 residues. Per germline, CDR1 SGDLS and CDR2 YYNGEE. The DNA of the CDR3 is TGTGCCAGCAGCGTAGGTCTGAGCACTGAAGCTTTCTTT. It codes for CASSVGLSTEAFF.

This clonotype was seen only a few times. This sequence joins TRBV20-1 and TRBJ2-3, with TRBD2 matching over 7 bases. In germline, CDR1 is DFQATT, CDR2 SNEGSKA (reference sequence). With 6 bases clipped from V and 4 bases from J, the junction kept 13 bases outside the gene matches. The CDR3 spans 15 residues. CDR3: CSAVAHGGNPDTQYF. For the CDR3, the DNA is TGCAGTGCCGTGGCGCACGGGGGGAATCCAGATACGCAGTATTTT.

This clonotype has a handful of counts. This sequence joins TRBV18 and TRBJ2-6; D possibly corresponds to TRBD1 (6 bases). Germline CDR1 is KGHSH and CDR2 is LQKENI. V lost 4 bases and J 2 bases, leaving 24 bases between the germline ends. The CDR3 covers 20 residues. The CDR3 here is CASSQLYNRVVAPGANVLTF. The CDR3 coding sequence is TGTGCCAGCTCACAGCTCTACAACAGGGTGGTAGCTCCTGGGGCCAACGTCCTGACTTTC.

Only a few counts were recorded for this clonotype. As DNA, the CDR3 is TGTGCCAGCCGACGGGACGGCTTAGCTGGGGCCAACGTCCTGACTTTC. Its protein is CASRRDGLAGANVLTF. The chain uses TRBV6-5 and TRBJ2-6; D is perhaps TRBD1 or TRBD2 (5 bases each). This CDR3 spans 16 amino acids. In germline, CDR1 is MNHEY, CDR2 SVGAGI. V lost 8 bases, J lost 2 bases, and 16 bases lay in between.

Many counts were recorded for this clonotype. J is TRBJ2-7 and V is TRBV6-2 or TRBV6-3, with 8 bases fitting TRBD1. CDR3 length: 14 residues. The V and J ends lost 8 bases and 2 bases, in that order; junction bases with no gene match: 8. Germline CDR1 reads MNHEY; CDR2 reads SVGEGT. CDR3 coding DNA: TGTGCCAGCCGAGCCCCGGGACAGGCCTACGAGCAGTACTTC. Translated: CASRAPGQAYEQYF.

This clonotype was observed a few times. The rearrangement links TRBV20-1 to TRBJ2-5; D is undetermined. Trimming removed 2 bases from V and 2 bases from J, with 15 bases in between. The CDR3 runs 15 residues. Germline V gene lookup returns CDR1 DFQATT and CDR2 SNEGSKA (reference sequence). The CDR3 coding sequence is TGCAGTGCTAGAACGACATATCCTCCGCAAGAGACCCAGTACTTC. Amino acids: CSARTTYPPQETQYF.

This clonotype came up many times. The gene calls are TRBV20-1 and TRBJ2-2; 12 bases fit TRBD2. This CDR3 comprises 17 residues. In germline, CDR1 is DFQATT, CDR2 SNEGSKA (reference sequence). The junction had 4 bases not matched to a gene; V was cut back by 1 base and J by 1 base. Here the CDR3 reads CSARGLAGGLNTGELFF. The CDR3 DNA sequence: TGCAGTGCTAGAGGTCTAGCGGGGGGGCTGAACACCGGGGAGCTGTTTTTT.

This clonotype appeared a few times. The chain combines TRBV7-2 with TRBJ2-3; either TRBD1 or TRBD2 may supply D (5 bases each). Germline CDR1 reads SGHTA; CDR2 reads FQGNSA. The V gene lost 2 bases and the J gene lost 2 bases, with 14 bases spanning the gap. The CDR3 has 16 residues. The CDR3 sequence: CASSLSLAGTTDTQYF. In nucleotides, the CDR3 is TGTGCCAGCAGCTTATCGTTGGCAGGGACCACAGATACGCAGTATTTT.

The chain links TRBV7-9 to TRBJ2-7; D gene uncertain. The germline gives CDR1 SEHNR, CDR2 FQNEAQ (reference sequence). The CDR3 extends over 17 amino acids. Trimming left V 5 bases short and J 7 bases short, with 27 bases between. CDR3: CASSQSFTPGPAREQYF. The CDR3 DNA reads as TGTGCCAGCAGCCAATCCTTCACCCCGGGCCCGGCGCGGGAGCAGTACTTC. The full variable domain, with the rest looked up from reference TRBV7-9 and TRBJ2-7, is DTGVSQNPRHKITKRGQNVTFRCDPISEHNRLYWYRQTLGQGPEFLTYFQNEAQLEKSRLLSDRFSAERPKGSFSTLEIQRTEQGDSAMYLCASSQSFTPGPAREQYFGPGTRLTVT.

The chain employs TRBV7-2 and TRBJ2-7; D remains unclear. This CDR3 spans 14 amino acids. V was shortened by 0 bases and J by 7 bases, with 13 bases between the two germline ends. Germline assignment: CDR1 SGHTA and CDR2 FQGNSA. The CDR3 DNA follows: TGTGCCAGCAGCTTAGCCGGTGTGGAGTCTGAGCAGTACTTC. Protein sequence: CASSLAGVESEQYF.

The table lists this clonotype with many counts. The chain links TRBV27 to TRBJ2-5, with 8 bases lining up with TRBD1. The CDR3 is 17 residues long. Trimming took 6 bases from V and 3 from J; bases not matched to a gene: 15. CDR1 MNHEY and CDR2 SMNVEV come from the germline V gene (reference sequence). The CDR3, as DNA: TGTGCCAGCAGGAGCGAATCCAAGGACAGGGTGAAAGAGACCCAGTACTTC. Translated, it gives CASRSESKDRVKETQYF.

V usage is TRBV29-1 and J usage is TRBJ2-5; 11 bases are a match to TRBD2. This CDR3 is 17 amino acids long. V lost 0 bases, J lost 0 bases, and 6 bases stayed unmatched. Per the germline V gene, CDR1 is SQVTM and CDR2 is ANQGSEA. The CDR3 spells CSVEDGPGLADQETQYF. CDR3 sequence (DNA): TGCAGCGTTGAAGATGGGCCGGGACTAGCGGACCAAGAGACCCAGTACTTC.

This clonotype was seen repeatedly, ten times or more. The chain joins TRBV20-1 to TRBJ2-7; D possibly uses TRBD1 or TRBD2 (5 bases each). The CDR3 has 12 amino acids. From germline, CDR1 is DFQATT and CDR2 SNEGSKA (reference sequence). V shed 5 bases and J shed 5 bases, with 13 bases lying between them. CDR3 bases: TGCAGTGCTCGGGGCCCCCCACACGAGCAGTACTTC. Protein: CSARGPPHEQYF.